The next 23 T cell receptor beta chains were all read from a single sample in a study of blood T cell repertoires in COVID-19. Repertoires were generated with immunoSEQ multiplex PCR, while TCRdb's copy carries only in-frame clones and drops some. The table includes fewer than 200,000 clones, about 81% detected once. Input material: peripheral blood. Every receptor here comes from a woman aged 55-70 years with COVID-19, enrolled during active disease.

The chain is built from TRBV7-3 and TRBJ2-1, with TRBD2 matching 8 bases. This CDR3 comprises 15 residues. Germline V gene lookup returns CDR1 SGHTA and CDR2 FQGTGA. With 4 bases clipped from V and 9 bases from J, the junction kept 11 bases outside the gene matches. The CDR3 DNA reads TGTGCCAGCAGCTCCCGGGGGGGACAAGGTGGTGAGCAGTTCTTC. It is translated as CASSSRGGQGGEQFF.

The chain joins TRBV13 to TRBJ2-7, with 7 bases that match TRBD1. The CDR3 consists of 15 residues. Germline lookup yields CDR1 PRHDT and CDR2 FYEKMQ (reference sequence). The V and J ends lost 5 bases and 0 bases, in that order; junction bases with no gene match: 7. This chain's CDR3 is CASSMPGQLSYEQYF. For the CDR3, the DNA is TGTGCCAGCAGCATGCCGGGACAGCTCTCCTACGAGCAGTACTTC.

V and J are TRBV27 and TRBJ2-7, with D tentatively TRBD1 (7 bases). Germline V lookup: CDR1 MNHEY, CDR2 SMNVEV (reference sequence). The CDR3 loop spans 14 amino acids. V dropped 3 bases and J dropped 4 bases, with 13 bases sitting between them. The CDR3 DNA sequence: TGTGCCAGCAGTTTGGGCAGGGGGGCGTACGAGCAGTACGTC. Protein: CASSLGRGAYEQYV.

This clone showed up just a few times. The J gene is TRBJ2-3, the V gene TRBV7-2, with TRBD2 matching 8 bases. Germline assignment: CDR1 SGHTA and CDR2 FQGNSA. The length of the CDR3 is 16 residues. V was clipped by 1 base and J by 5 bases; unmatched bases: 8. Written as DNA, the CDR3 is TGTGCCAGCAGCTTAGGTCCTAGCGGGTTTGGAGATACGCAGTATTTT. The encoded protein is CASSLGPSGFGDTQYF. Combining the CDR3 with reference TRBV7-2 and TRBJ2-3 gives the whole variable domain GAGVSQSPSNKVTEKGKDVELRCDPISGHTALYWYRQSLGQGLEFLIYFQGNSAPDKSGLPSDRFSAERTGGSVSTLTIQRTQQEDSAVYLCASSLGPSGFGDTQYFGPGTRLTVL.

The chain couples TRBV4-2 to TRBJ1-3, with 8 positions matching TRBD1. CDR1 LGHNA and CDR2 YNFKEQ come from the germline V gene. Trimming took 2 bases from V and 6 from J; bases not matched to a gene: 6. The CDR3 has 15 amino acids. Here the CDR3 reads CASSQTGQGANTIYF. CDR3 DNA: TGTGCCAGCAGCCAAACTGGACAGGGTGCAAACACCATATATTTT.

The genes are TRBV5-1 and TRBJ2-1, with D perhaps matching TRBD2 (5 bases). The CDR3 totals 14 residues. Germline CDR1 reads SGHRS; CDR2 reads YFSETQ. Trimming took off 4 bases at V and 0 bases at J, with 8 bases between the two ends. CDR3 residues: CASSTEGSYNEQFF. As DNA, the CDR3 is TGCGCCAGCAGCACAGAGGGCTCCTACAATGAGCAGTTCTTC. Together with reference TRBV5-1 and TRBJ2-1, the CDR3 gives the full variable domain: KAGVTQTPRYLIKTRGQQVTLSCSPISGHRSVSWYQQTPGQGLQFLFEYFSETQRNKGNFPGRFSGRQFSNSRSEMNVSTLELGDSALYLCASSTEGSYNEQFFGPGTRLTVL.

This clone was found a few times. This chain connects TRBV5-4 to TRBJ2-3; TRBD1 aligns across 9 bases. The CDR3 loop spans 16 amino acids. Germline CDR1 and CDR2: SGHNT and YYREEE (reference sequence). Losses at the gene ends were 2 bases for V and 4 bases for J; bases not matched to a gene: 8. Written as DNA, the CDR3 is TGTGCCAGCAGCTTACCGAGTGGACAGGGGCCAGATACGCAGTATTTT. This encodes CASSLPSGQGPDTQYF.

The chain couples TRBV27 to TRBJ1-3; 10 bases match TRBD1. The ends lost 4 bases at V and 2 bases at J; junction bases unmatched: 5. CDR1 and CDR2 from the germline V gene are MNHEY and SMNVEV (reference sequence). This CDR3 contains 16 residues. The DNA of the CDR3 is TGTGCCAGCAGTTCTCCCGGGACAGGGGCTGGAAACACCATATATTTT. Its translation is CASSSPGTGAGNTIYF.

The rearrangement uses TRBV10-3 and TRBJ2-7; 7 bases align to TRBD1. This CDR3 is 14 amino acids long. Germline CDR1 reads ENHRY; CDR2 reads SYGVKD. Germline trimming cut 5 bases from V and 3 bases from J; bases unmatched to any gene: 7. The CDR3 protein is CAISPGQSIYEQYF. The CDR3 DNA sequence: TGTGCCATCAGTCCGGGACAGTCTATCTACGAGCAGTACTTC.

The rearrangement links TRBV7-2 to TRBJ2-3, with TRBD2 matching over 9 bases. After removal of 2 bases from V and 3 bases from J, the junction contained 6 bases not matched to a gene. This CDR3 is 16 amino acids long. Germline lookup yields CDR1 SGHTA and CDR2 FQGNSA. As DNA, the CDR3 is TGTGCCAGCAGCTTAAGAGCGGGAGGAGGAACAGATACGCAGTATTTT. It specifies CASSLRAGGGTDTQYF.

The CDR3 sequence: CASSLVASNYGYTF. The CDR3 nucleotides are TGCGCCAGCAGCTTGGTAGCTTCTAACTATGGCTACACCTTC. V is TRBV5-1 and J is TRBJ1-2; D not resolved. Trimming left V 0 bases short and J 0 bases short, with 6 bases between. CDR3 length: 14 amino acids. CDR1 is SGHRS, CDR2 YFSETQ, per germline. The full variable domain, in which reference TRBV5-1 and TRBJ1-2 provide the parts outside the CDR3, is KAGVTQTPRYLIKTRGQQVTLSCSPISGHRSVSWYQQTPGQGLQFLFEYFSETQRNKGNFPGRFSGRQFSNSRSEMNVSTLELGDSALYLCASSLVASNYGYTFGSGTRLTVV.

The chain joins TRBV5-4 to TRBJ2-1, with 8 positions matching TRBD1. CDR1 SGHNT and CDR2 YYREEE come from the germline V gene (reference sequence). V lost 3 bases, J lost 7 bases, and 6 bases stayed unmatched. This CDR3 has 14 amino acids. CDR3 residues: CASSSSGGWNEQFF. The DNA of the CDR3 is TGTGCCAGCAGCTCCTCAGGGGGCTGGAATGAGCAGTTCTTC. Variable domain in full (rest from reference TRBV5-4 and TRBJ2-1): ETGVTQSPTHLIKTRGQQVTLRCSSQSGHNTVSWYQQALGQGPQFIFQYYREEENGRGNFPPRFSGLQFPNYSSELNVNALELDDSALYLCASSSSGGWNEQFFGPGTRLTVL.

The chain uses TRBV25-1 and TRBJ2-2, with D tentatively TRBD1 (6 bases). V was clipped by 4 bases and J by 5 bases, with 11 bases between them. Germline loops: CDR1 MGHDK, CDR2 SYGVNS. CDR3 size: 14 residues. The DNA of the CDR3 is TGTGCCAGCAGTGGCAGGGGTTGGACCGGGGAGCTGTTTTTT. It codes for CASSGRGWTGELFF.

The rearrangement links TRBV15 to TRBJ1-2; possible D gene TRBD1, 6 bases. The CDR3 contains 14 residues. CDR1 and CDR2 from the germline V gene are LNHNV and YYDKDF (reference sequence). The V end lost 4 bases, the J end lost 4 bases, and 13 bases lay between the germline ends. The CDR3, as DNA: TGTGCCACCAGCAAACAGGGAGAAAGCTATGGCTACACCTTC. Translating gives CATSKQGESYGYTF.

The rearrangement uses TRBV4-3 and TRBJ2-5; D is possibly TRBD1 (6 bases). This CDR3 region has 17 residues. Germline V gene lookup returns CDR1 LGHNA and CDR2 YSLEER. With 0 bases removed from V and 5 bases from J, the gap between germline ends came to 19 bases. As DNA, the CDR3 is TGCGCCAGCAGCCAAGAAGGGGGACCTTATTCACCGGAGACCCAGTACTTC. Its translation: CASSQEGGPYSPETQYF.

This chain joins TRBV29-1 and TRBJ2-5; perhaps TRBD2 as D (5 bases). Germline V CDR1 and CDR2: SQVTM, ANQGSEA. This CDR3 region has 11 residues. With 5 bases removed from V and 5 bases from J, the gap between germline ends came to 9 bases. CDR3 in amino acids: CSVLLAETQYF. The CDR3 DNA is TGCAGCGTTTTGCTAGCCGAGACCCAGTACTTC. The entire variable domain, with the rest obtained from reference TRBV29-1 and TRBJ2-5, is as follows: SAVISQKPSRDICQRGTSLTIQCQVDSQVTMMFWYRQQPGQSLTLIATANQGSEATYESGFVIDKFPISRPNLTFSTLTVSNMSPEDSSIYLCSVLLAETQYFGPGTRLLVL.

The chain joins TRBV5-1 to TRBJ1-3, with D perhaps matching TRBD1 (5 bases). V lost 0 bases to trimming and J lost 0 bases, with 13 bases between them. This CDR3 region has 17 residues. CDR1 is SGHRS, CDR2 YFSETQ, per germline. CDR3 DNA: TGCGCCAGCAGCTTGGGGCAGGGTCAGGACTCTGGAAACACCATATATTTT. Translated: CASSLGQGQDSGNTIYF.

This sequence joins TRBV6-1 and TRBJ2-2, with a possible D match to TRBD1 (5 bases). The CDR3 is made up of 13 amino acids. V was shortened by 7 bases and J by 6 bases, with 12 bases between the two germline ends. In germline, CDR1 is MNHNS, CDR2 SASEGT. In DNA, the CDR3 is TGTGCCAGCACGGAATCAGGGTCCGGGGAGCTGTTTTTT. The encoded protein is CASTESGSGELFF.

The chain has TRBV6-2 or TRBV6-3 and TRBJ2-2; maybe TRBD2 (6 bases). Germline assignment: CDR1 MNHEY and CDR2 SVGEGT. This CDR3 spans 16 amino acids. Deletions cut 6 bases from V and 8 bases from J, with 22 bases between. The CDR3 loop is CASSPVGGWVAGELFF. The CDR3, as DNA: TGTGCCAGCAGCCCAGTCGGGGGATGGGTGGCGGGGGAGCTGTTTTTT.

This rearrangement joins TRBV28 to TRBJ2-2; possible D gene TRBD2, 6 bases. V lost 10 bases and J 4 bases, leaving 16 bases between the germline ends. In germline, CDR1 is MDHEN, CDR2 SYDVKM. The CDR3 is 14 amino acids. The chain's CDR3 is CATPGVGGTGELFF. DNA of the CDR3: TGTGCCACCCCGGGAGTCGGGGGCACCGGGGAGCTGTTTTTT.

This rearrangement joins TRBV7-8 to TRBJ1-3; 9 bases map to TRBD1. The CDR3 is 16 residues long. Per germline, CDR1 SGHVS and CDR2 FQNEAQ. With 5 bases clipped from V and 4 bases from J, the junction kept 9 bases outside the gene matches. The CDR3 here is CASSPNFGQGGNTIYF. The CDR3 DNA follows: TGTGCCAGCAGCCCGAACTTCGGACAGGGGGGAAACACCATATATTTT. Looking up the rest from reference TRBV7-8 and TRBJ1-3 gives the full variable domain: GAGVSQSPRYKVAKRGQDVALRCDPISGHVSLFWYQQALGQGPEFLTYFQNEAQLDKSGLPSDRFFAERPEGSVSTLKIQRTQQEDSAVYLCASSPNFGQGGNTIYFGEGSWLTVV.

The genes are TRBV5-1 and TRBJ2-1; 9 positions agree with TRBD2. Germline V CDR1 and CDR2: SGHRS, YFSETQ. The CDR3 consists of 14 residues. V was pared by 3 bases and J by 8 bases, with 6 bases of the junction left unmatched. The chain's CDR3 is CASSSTAGGDEQFF. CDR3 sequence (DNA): TGCGCCAGCAGCTCGACAGCGGGGGGCGATGAGCAGTTCTTC.

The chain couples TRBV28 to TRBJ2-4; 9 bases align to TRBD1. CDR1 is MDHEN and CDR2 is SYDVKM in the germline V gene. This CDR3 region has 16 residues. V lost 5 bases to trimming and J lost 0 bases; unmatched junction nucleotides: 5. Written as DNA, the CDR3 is TGTGCCAGCAGTCCACAGGGGGCGCTAGCCAAAAACATTCAGTACTTC. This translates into CASSPQGALAKNIQYF.